The 32 T cell receptor beta chains below were found in one sample sequenced in a study of T-cell memory formation after mild COVID-19. TCRdb reanalysed the 5' RACE reads using MiXCR and keeps one entry per CDR3 protein. The sample includes just over 300,000 distinct CDR3 sequences, approximately 19% seen only once; the top ten take roughly 21%. Source material: PBMCs or a T cell subset sorted from them (not recorded which). The receptors were gathered from a man aged 18 to 29 who had mild COVID-19 (a few samples of this study predate the infection). Cell type and time point are not known.

This clonotype was seen a few times. An end of the junction differs from the germline gene, which may be a read error. The chain uses TRBV7-7 and TRBJ2-5; the match to TRBD2 covers 8 bases. Germline CDR1 reads SSHAT; CDR2 reads FNYEAQ (reference sequence). The CDR3 has 17 residues. CDR3 residues: CASSLGLSGGDQETQYF. Here the CDR3 DNA reads TGTGCTAGCAGCCTGGGTTTGAGCGGGGGTGATCAAGAGACCCAGTACTTC.

Only one count was recorded for this clonotype. The chain links TRBV7-9 to TRBJ2-1; perhaps TRBD1 as D (6 bases). The CDR3 sequence is 12 residues long. Looked up from germline, CDR1 is SEHNR and CDR2 is FQNEAQ (reference sequence). V shed 6 bases and J shed 6 bases, with 9 bases lying between them. DNA of the CDR3: TGTGCCAGCAGTACACAGGGCAATGAGCAGTTCTTC. Translating gives CASSTQGNEQFF. The entire variable domain, with the rest obtained from reference TRBV7-9 and TRBJ2-1, is as follows: DTGVSQNPRHKITKRGQNVTFRCDPISEHNRLYWYRQTLGQGPEFLTYFQNEAQLEKSRLLSDRFSAERPKGSFSTLEIQRTEQGDSAMYLCASSTQGNEQFFGPGTRLTVL.

This clonotype occurred a few times. V usage is TRBV5-5 and J usage is TRBJ2-7, with D hard to call. The CDR3 is 13 residues long. With 4 bases removed from V and 4 bases from J, the gap between germline ends came to 12 bases. Germline-derived CDR1 and CDR2 are SGHKS and YYEKEE (reference sequence). The CDR3 DNA follows: TGTGCCAGCAGCCCCGCCGGAGAGTACGAGCAGTACGTC. This encodes CASSPAGEYEQYV.

The gene calls are TRBV12-3 or TRBV12-4 and TRBJ2-5; D is unclear. The CDR3 is 13 amino acids. CDR3 sequence: CASGPGYGETQYF. DNA for the CDR3: TGTGCTAGTGGCCCAGGTTACGGGGAGACCCAGTACTTC.

This clonotype was seen a single time. This rearrangement joins TRBV4-1 to TRBJ1-2; the D gene is possibly TRBD1 (5 bases). The CDR3 spans 14 residues. Germline CDR1 MGHRA, CDR2 YSYEKL. V lost 4 bases, J lost 7 bases, and 16 bases lay in between. CDR3 in amino acids: CASSLGGRGTGYTF. CDR3 sequence (DNA): TGCGCCAGCAGCCTGGGCGGGAGGGGCACTGGCTACACCTTC.

CDR3 sequence reads: CASRAARGTGELFF. The CDR3 nucleotides read TGCGCCAGCCGAGCGGCGAGAGGCACCGGGGAGCTGTTTTTT. The chain has TRBV5-1 and TRBJ2-2, with D possibly being TRBD2 (5 bases). CDR3 length: 14 amino acids. Between the trimmed V and J ends, which lost 7 bases and 4 bases, there was a span of 14 bases. CDR1 SGHRS and CDR2 YFSETQ come from the germline V gene.

This clonotype was detected a few times. J is TRBJ2-5 and V is TRBV7-9; D might be TRBD2 (6 bases). The CDR3 contains 16 residues. The germline V gene has CDR1 SEHNR and CDR2 FQNEAQ (reference sequence). The V gene lost 5 bases and the J gene lost 4 bases, with 20 bases spanning the gap. CDR3 residues: CASSLHLGGPGETQYF. The CDR3 nucleotides read TGTGCCAGCAGCCTCCATCTTGGAGGGCCGGGAGAGACCCAGTACTTC.

Only one count was recorded for this clonotype. The chain has TRBV2 and TRBJ2-7; TRBD2 aligns across 8 bases. This CDR3 region has 14 residues. The germline gives CDR1 SNHLY, CDR2 FYNNEI. Trimming removed 4 bases from V and 1 base from J; junction bases left unmatched: 3. CDR3 sequence reads: CASSAGGKSYEQYV. The CDR3 DNA follows: TGTGCCAGCAGTGCGGGGGGGAAATCCTACGAGCAGTACGTC.

This clonotype was observed a few times. This chain joins TRBV5-4 and TRBJ2-3; D is uncertain. This CDR3 contains 12 residues. The ends were cut back, 3 bases at V and 7 bases at J, with 9 bases in the middle. Germline V gene data show CDR1 as SGHNT and CDR2 as YYREEE (reference sequence). CDR3 DNA sequence: TGTGCCAGCAGCTCGGAAGGTTATACGCAGTATTTT. Encoded protein: CASSSEGYTQYF.

This clonotype was seen a handful of times. CDR3 in DNA: TGTGCCAGCAGTTACTCGACCGGAGGAACGAACACTGAAGCTTTCTTT. Translation: CASSYSTGGTNTEAFF. J is TRBJ1-1 and V is TRBV6-5; D not certain. Germline CDR1 and CDR2: MNHEY and SVGAGI. The CDR3 contains 16 residues. V gave up 0 bases and J gave up 1 base, with 12 bases separating them.

The chain has TRBV15 and TRBJ2-7; D not resolved. This CDR3 contains 16 residues. Germline CDR1 reads LNHNV; CDR2 reads YYDKDF (reference sequence). With 3 bases removed from V and 2 bases from J, the gap between germline ends came to 17 bases. The CDR3 here is CATSRPFKLWAYEQYV. The CDR3 region has the DNA TGTGCCACCAGCAGGCCCTTCAAGCTGTGGGCCTACGAGCAGTACGTC.

The table lists this clonotype with a few counts. The chain recombines TRBV11-2 with TRBJ2-1, with 11 nucleotides matching TRBD2. Germline V lookup: CDR1 SGHAT, CDR2 FQNNGV. Losses at the gene ends were 4 bases for V and 8 bases for J; bases not matched to a gene: 13. The CDR3 length is 17 residues. CDR3 nucleotide sequence: TGTGCCAGCAGCTCCATCGCCCTTAGCGGGGGGGGGGATGAGCAGTTCTTC. Amino acids: CASSSIALSGGGDEQFF. Full variable domain (missing parts from reference TRBV11-2 and TRBJ2-1): EAGVAQSPRYKIIEKRQSVAFWCNPISGHATLYWYQQILGQGPKLLIQFQNNGVVDDSQLPKDRFSAERLKGVDSTLKIQPAKLEDSAVYLCASSSIALSGGGDEQFFGPGTRLTVL.

The V call is TRBV20-1, the J call TRBJ1-5, with D maybe TRBD1 (5 bases). V was cut by 5 bases and J by 2 bases, with 16 bases left in between. The germline gives CDR1 DFQATT, CDR2 SNEGSKA (reference sequence). This CDR3 spans 15 amino acids. The CDR3 region is CSALPRGLGNQPQHF. The CDR3 bases are TGCAGTGCTCTACCTAGGGGTTTGGGCAATCAGCCCCAGCATTTT.

This rearrangement joins TRBV18 to TRBJ2-7; 8 nucleotides match TRBD2. The ends lost 5 bases at V and 3 bases at J; junction bases unmatched: 3. The CDR3 totals 13 residues. The germline CDR1 and CDR2 sequences are KGHSH and LQKENI. The CDR3 spells CASSAGLDYEQYV. The CDR3 coding sequence is TGTGCCAGCTCAGCGGGACTAGACTACGAGCAGTACGTC.

The chain combines TRBV20-1 with TRBJ1-1, with D tentatively TRBD1 (5 bases). This CDR3 has 13 amino acids. Trimming cost V 6 bases and J 1 base, with 12 bases left between them. Germline V gene data show CDR1 as DFQATT and CDR2 as SNEGSKA (reference sequence). In DNA, the CDR3 is TGCAGTGCGGGGACTGTTGAGAACACTGAAGCTTTCTTT. This encodes CSAGTVENTEAFF.

At least ten counts were recorded for this clonotype. The rearrangement uses TRBV5-5 and TRBJ1-6, with 11 bases matching TRBD1. V shed 1 base, J shed 14 bases, and the junction held 20 bases outside the gene matches. The CDR3 has 19 residues. From germline, CDR1 is SGHKS and CDR2 YYEKEE (reference sequence). CDR3 region: CASSLRTPGTGGPGVSLHF. The CDR3 region has the DNA TGTGCCAGCAGCTTGCGGACCCCCGGGACAGGGGGACCGGGTGTGTCCCTCCACTTT.

This clonotype was seen only a few times. The rearrangement uses TRBV5-6 and TRBJ2-2; D is possibly TRBD2 (5 bases). Germline V gene data show CDR1 as SGHDT and CDR2 as YYEEEE. V dropped 4 bases and J dropped 15 bases, with 19 bases sitting between them. This CDR3 contains 13 residues. The CDR3 loop reads CASSPRPSGSVFF. Written as DNA, the CDR3 is TGTGCCAGCAGCCCCCGGCCCTCGGGGTCAGTGTTTTTT.

The chain links TRBV7-2 to TRBJ1-3, with a weak D call TRBD1 (5 bases). The V end was cut by 3 bases, the J end by 7 bases, with 10 bases between. The germline V gene encodes CDR1 SGHTA and CDR2 FQGNSA. The CDR3 is made up of 13 amino acids. The CDR3 nucleotides are TGTGCCAGCAGCTTGATACCAGGGAACACCATATATTTT. Residues: CASSLIPGNTIYF.

The chain couples TRBV7-9 to TRBJ2-1; 11 bases map to TRBD1. Trimming removed 9 bases from V and 8 bases from J; junction bases left unmatched: 9. The CDR3 sequence is 14 residues long. Germline-derived CDR1 and CDR2 are SEHNR and FQNEAQ (reference sequence). The CDR3 region has the DNA TGTGCCAGTAGGGGGACAGGGGGTTCTGATGAGCAGTTCTTC. Translated, it gives CASRGTGGSDEQFF.

This clonotype was detected ten times or more. The rearrangement joins TRBV11-2 to TRBJ1-5; 7 bases align to TRBD1. CDR3 length: 15 residues. Trimming cost V 0 bases and J 7 bases; bases outside gene matches: 6. CDR1 is SGHAT, CDR2 FQNNGV, per germline. CDR3 region: CASSLDRTGYQPQHF. Here the CDR3 DNA reads TGTGCCAGCAGCTTAGATCGGACAGGCTACCAGCCCCAGCATTTT.

This clonotype has a handful of counts. The CDR3 protein is CASSLRGRGETQYF. CDR3 nucleotide sequence: TGTGCCAGCAGCTTAAGGGGTAGAGGAGAGACCCAGTACTTC. J is TRBJ2-5 and V is TRBV7-3; no clear D. The CDR3 runs 14 residues. Trimming removed 1 base at V and 4 bases at J, with 10 bases between. Germline-derived CDR1 and CDR2 are SGHTA and FQGTGA.

This clonotype was picked up a small number of times. V is TRBV5-1 and J is TRBJ1-2, with 8 bases matching TRBD1. With V trimmed by 3 bases and J by 3 bases, 10 bases remained unmatched. Germline lookup yields CDR1 SGHRS and CDR2 YFSETQ. The CDR3 sequence is 16 residues long. CDR3 sequence: CASSSLIRDRHYGYTF. The CDR3 DNA sequence: TGCGCCAGCAGCTCGTTAATCCGGGACAGGCACTATGGCTACACCTTC.

The genes are TRBV15 and TRBJ1-4; 10 bases align to TRBD1. This CDR3 is 14 amino acids long. V dropped 6 bases and J dropped 13; count of bases not matched to a gene: 11. Germline V gene sequence: CDR1 LNHNV, CDR2 YYDKDF (reference sequence). The CDR3 DNA follows: TGTGCCACCAGGCCGGGACAGGGGAGAGGTGTACTGTTTTTT. It yields the protein CATRPGQGRGVLFF.

This clonotype was observed a few times. In DNA, the CDR3 is TGTGCCAGCAGCTTTACGGCCAGGCCCGGGGAGCTGTTTTTT. Protein sequence: CASSFTARPGELFF. The chain carries TRBV5-5 and TRBJ2-2; D is unclear. The V gene lost 2 bases and the J gene lost 6 bases, with 11 bases spanning the gap. The germline V gene has CDR1 SGHKS and CDR2 YYEKEE (reference sequence). The CDR3 is 14 amino acids.

This clonotype appeared a few times. This rearrangement joins TRBV7-8 to TRBJ1-3; D uncertain. V was cut by 3 bases and J by 1 base, with 13 bases left in between. Germline V gene data show CDR1 as SGHVS and CDR2 as FQNEAQ. This CDR3 region has 16 residues. The CDR3 DNA sequence: TGTGCCAGCAGCTTGCTGGCCGCGAATTCTGGAAACACCATATATTTT. This sequence encodes CASSLLAANSGNTIYF.

This clonotype was counted a few times. The chain uses TRBV11-3 and TRBJ1-1; no firm D call. Germline CDR1 reads SGHNT; CDR2 reads YENEEA. The CDR3 runs 10 residues. V gave up 11 bases and J gave up 5 bases, with 9 bases separating them. In DNA form, the CDR3 reads TGTGCCCGACGCGGAACTGAAGCTTTCTTT. Translation gives CARRGTEAFF.

V usage is TRBV9 and J usage is TRBJ2-5, with a tentative D call TRBD1 (5 bases). Trimming shortened V by 2 bases and J by 3 bases, and 8 bases separated the two germline ends. Germline V CDR1 and CDR2: SGDLS, YYNGEE. The CDR3 length is 13 residues. In DNA, the CDR3 is TGTGCCAGCAGCGTGGGGCTTGAAGAGACCCAGTACTTC. This codes for CASSVGLEETQYF. Full variable domain (outside the CDR3, taken from reference TRBV9 and TRBJ2-5): DSGVTQTPKHLITATGQRVTLRCSPRSGDLSVYWYQQSLDQGLQFLIQYYNGEERAKGNILERFSAQQFPDLHSELNLSSLELGDSALYFCASSVGLEETQYFGPGTRLLVL.

The genes are TRBV25-1 and TRBJ1-1; no firm D call. V shed 0 bases and J shed 1 base, with 6 bases lying between them. Germline loops: CDR1 MGHDK, CDR2 SYGVNS. CDR3 size: 14 residues. CDR3: CASSEYAGNTEAFF. The CDR3 coding sequence is TGTGCCAGCAGTGAATATGCCGGGAACACTGAAGCTTTCTTT.

This clonotype was seen only a few times. Relative to the germline gene, one junction end is altered; a read error may explain this. The rearrangement links TRBV7-2 to TRBJ1-4; maybe TRBD1 (5 bases). The CDR3 length is 15 residues. Germline lookup yields CDR1 SGHTA and CDR2 FQGNSA. The CDR3 reads CASSIAGGYDEKLFF. CDR3 DNA: TGTGCCAGCAGCATAGCGGGGGGATACGATGAAAAACTGTTTTTT.

This clonotype came up a few times. The rearrangement links TRBV7-2 to TRBJ1-1; weak D call: TRBD1 (5 bases). V lost 1 base to trimming and J lost 6 bases, with 21 bases between them. Germline CDR1 is SGHTA and CDR2 is FQGNSA. CDR3 length equals 17 residues. CDR3 DNA: TGTGCCAGCAGCTTAGTAATATCCGGACGGGGGGGTGCTGAAGCTTTCTTT. It encodes CASSLVISGRGGAEAFF.

This chain connects TRBV21-1 to TRBJ1-1; the DNA was not used to check the table's D call, TRBD1. TRBV21-1 is assigned pseudogene status. There are 15 residues in the CDR3. The CDR3 region has the DNA TGTGCCAGCAGCAATCCCGGACAGGGCGGATCTGAAGCTTTCTTT. Amino acids: CASSNPGQGGSEAFF.

The chain couples TRBV9 to TRBJ1-1; TRBD1 aligns across 7 bases. Germline CDR1 SGDLS, CDR2 YYNGEE. The CDR3 is made up of 15 amino acids. Trimming removed 3 bases from V and 4 bases from J; junction bases left unmatched: 9. The CDR3 loop is CASSESPGGATEAFF. For the CDR3, the DNA is TGTGCCAGCAGCGAGAGCCCAGGGGGAGCCACTGAAGCTTTCTTT.